The count of the clone carrying this T cell receptor (beta chain) is one. Its antigen remains unidentified. V lost 7 bases, J lost 6 bases, and 13 bases lay in between. Per germline, CDR1 MNHEY and CDR2 SVGAGI. The CDR3 spans 13 residues. This record comes from a study of T cell responses to AZD1222 COVID-19 vaccine. Study results and limitations: Along spike, vaccine-associated CD4 TCRs were found throughout, with dominance at 160-218 and 743-854.

The assay was immunoSEQ multiplex PCR, and TCRdb's table has in-frame clones only and misses some. In the table there are 130,000 to 150,000 clones, just over 90% of which are singletons. The clonotype originates from an adult in good health. The chain carries TRBV6-5 and TRBJ1-5, with D uncertain. The sequencing here drew on peripheral blood, taken on day 0 of MenACWY control vaccination. The CDR3: CASTGFLSQPQHF. The CDR3 bases are TGTGCCAGCACGGGCTTTCTCAGTCAGCCCCAGCATTTT.